This T cell receptor (beta chain) emerged from a study of T cells after yellow fever vaccination. Findings and limits, study-wide: Only a minor proportion of clonotypes was detected across both CD4 and CD8 compartments. Re-detected after boosting: most primary clones, about 96% of CD4 and 80% to 90% of CD8. Compared with primary, the secondary response was weaker and peaked at day 5, not 15.

Points on this clonotype: Its antigen remains unidentified.

5'RACE template switching generated TCR cDNA, adding a universal primer site and UMIs. A single record per CDR3 protein comes from TCRdb applying MiXCR to the 5' RACE reads. The data show just under 600,000 distinct CDR3 sequences, with about 13% seen just once and roughly 13% held by the top ten. Trimming removed 8 bases from V and 4 bases from J, with 14 bases in between. The CDR3 contains 13 residues. Germline loops: CDR1 SGHRS, CDR2 YFSETQ. The starting material was PBMCs, obtained on the day of the yellow fever booster vaccination. The sequence was collected from a man aged 25 to 45 who received the YFV17D yellow fever vaccine. The V and J genes are TRBV5-1 and TRBJ2-3; D is unresolved. The CDR3 reads CASPILCADTQYF. The CDR3 DNA is TGCGCCAGTCCCATCTTATGCGCAGATACGCAGTATTTT.